The 18 T cell receptor beta chains given below trace back to one sample, sequenced in a study of cytomegalovirus exposure and HLA in healthy donors. Libraries were prepared by immunoSEQ multiplex PCR; TCRdb keeps only in-frame clonotypes and omits some of them. The sample has almost 65,000 clones, 80% to 90% seen once; the top ten hold over 1.5%. Source material: PBMCs. The receptors derive from a woman aged 18-30 years in good health and CMV-seronegative.

This chain connects TRBV27 to TRBJ2-7; 10 bases match TRBD2. Trimming took 6 bases from V and 2 from J; bases not matched to a gene: 4. The CDR3 runs 14 residues. Germline loops: CDR1 MNHEY, CDR2 SMNVEV (reference sequence). The CDR3 region is CASRRTSGTYEQYF. DNA for the CDR3: TGTGCCAGCAGGAGGACTAGCGGCACCTACGAGCAGTACTTC.

This clone turned up a few times. The chain uses TRBV11-2 and TRBJ1-1; 9 nucleotides line up with TRBD1. This CDR3 comprises 12 residues. Germline V gene sequence: CDR1 SGHAT, CDR2 FQNNGV. The trim removed 5 bases at V and 11 bases at J, leaving 6 bases unmatched. The CDR3 protein is CASSNTGGDAFF. CDR3 DNA sequence: TGTGCCAGCAGCAATACAGGGGGCGACGCTTTCTTT. Together with reference TRBV11-2 and TRBJ1-1, the CDR3 gives the full variable domain: EAGVAQSPRYKIIEKRQSVAFWCNPISGHATLYWYQQILGQGPKLLIQFQNNGVVDDSQLPKDRFSAERLKGVDSTLKIQPAKLEDSAVYLCASSNTGGDAFFGQGTRLTVV.

This chain joins TRBV7-8 and TRBJ2-5; 8 bases align to TRBD1. The germline V gene has CDR1 SGHVS and CDR2 FQNEAQ. J lost 7 bases, V lost 4 bases, and 8 bases had no gene match. The CDR3 length is 14 residues. As DNA, the CDR3 is TGTGCCAGCAGCTCTCTCAGGGGGCGGGGGACCCAGTACTTC. Encoded protein: CASSSLRGRGTQYF.

The gene calls are TRBV30 and TRBJ2-7; D might be TRBD1 (5 bases). The CDR3 has 13 amino acids. Trimming pared 4 bases from V and 3 bases from J, leaving 13 bases between. The V gene's germline CDR1 is GTSNPN and CDR2 SVGIG (reference sequence). Here the CDR3 reads CAWNSARGYEQYF. The CDR3 DNA reads as TGTGCCTGGAATTCCGCTAGGGGCTACGAGCAGTACTTC.

In this sample, this clone turned up once. The chain is built from TRBV11-2 and TRBJ2-3; TRBD2 matches at 10 bases. Germline lookup yields CDR1 SGHAT and CDR2 FQNNGV. The CDR3 length is 18 residues. Germline trimming cut 0 bases from V and 7 bases from J; bases unmatched to any gene: 13. The CDR3 protein is CASSLESGAGGPLYTQYF. The CDR3 bases are TGTGCCAGCAGCTTAGAGTCGGGAGCGGGAGGGCCCCTTTATACGCAGTATTTT.

This chain joins TRBV28 and TRBJ1-1; TRBD1 agrees at 7 bases. The junction had 7 bases not matched to a gene; V was cut back by 5 bases and J by 4 bases. This CDR3 comprises 14 residues. The germline V gene encodes CDR1 MDHEN and CDR2 SYDVKM. CDR3 in amino acids: CASSMTGRGTEAFF. Here the CDR3 DNA reads TGTGCCAGCAGTATGACAGGGCGAGGCACTGAAGCTTTCTTT. The full variable domain, its missing parts supplied by reference TRBV28 and TRBJ1-1, is DVKVTQSSRYLVKRTGEKVFLECVQDMDHENMFWYRQDPGLGLRLIYFSYDVKMKEKGDIPEGYSVSREKKERFSLILESASTNQTSMYLCASSMTGRGTEAFFGQGTRLTVV.

The V and J genes are TRBV30 and TRBJ2-3; possibly TRBD1 for D (6 bases). The ends were cut back, 8 bases at V and 1 base at J, with 13 bases in the middle. The germline CDR1 and CDR2 sequences are GTSNPN and SVGIG (reference sequence). This CDR3 spans 13 amino acids. The CDR3 is CAGQHDGTDTQYF. In DNA, the CDR3 is TGTGCCGGACAGCACGACGGCACAGATACGCAGTATTTT.

This clone has just one count. V gene TRBV28 combines with J gene TRBJ2-5, with 11 bases aligning to TRBD1. CDR1 MDHEN and CDR2 SYDVKM come from the germline V gene. The CDR3 loop spans 16 amino acids. V was pared by 6 bases and J by 4 bases, with 10 bases of the junction left unmatched. CDR3 in DNA: TGTGCCAGCAGACCCCGGGACAGGGGGTCTAGAGAGACCCAGTACTTC. This codes for CASRPRDRGSRETQYF. Together with reference TRBV28 and TRBJ2-5, the CDR3 gives the full variable domain: DVKVTQSSRYLVKRTGEKVFLECVQDMDHENMFWYRQDPGLGLRLIYFSYDVKMKEKGDIPEGYSVSREKKERFSLILESASTNQTSMYLCASRPRDRGSRETQYFGPGTRLLVL.

The rearrangement uses TRBV2 and TRBJ2-2; the match to TRBD2 covers 9 bases. There are 16 residues in the CDR3. From germline, CDR1 is SNHLY and CDR2 FYNNEI. The trim removed 8 bases at V and 2 bases at J, leaving 9 bases unmatched. This CDR3 is CASGRTSATNTGELFF. The CDR3 region has the DNA TGTGCCAGCGGTAGGACTAGCGCAACAAACACCGGGGAGCTGTTTTTT.

This clone came up once. The chain uses TRBV5-1 and TRBJ1-3; TRBD1 might be the D (5 bases). V was shortened by 4 bases and J by 4 bases, with 15 bases between the two germline ends. The germline gives CDR1 SGHRS, CDR2 YFSETQ. The length of the CDR3 is 15 residues. CDR3 DNA: TGCGCCAGCAGCCGCACTCCAGGGATGGGAAACACCATATATTTT. Its protein product is CASSRTPGMGNTIYF.

The V gene is TRBV4-1, the J gene TRBJ1-1; TRBD1 agrees at 8 bases. V lost 4 bases, J lost 7 bases, and 8 bases stayed unmatched. The CDR3 covers 14 residues. CDR1 MGHRA and CDR2 YSYEKL come from the germline V gene. This CDR3 reads CASSRSGQVYEAFF. CDR3 coding DNA: TGCGCCAGCAGCCGCTCGGGACAGGTTTATGAAGCTTTCTTT.

The genes are TRBV7-9 and TRBJ2-7, with TRBD1 identical over 8 bases. V gave up 4 bases and J gave up 3 bases; unmatched junction bases: 17. Germline values: CDR1 SEHNR, CDR2 FQNEAQ (reference sequence). CDR3 length: 18 residues. The CDR3 region is CASSSFSGQGAKGYEQYF. The CDR3 DNA is TGTGCCAGCAGCTCGTTCTCTGGACAGGGAGCGAAAGGCTACGAGCAGTACTTC.

The V call is TRBV5-1, the J call TRBJ1-2; D is possibly TRBD1 (5 bases). Germline CDR1 is SGHRS and CDR2 is YFSETQ. The CDR3 is 14 residues long. Deletions cut 2 bases from V and 5 bases from J, with 13 bases between. CDR3 sequence (DNA): TGCGCCAGCAGCTTAAATACAGGACCATATGGCTACACCTTC. Protein: CASSLNTGPYGYTF. Using reference TRBV5-1 and TRBJ1-2 for the parts outside the CDR3, the full variable domain is KAGVTQTPRYLIKTRGQQVTLSCSPISGHRSVSWYQQTPGQGLQFLFEYFSETQRNKGNFPGRFSGRQFSNSRSEMNVSTLELGDSALYLCASSLNTGPYGYTFGSGTRLTVV.

This chain links TRBV15 with TRBJ2-1; 11 nucleotides agree with TRBD2. This CDR3 spans 20 amino acids. The V segment lost 4 bases and the J segment 1 base; nucleotides outside the gene matches: 15. Per germline, CDR1 LNHNV and CDR2 YYDKDF (reference sequence). CDR3 coding DNA: TGTGCCACCAGCAATTTCGGGGTAACTAGCGGGAGAGGTTCCTACAATGAGCAGTTCTTC. Translated, it gives CATSNFGVTSGRGSYNEQFF.

The CDR3 here is CASSLSGLNEKLFF. The CDR3 coding sequence is TGTGCCAGCAGCTTATCAGGGCTTAATGAAAAACTGTTTTTT. The rearrangement joins TRBV7-9 to TRBJ1-4, with a tentative D call TRBD1 (5 bases). The CDR3 sequence is 14 residues long. Germline CDR1 is SEHNR and CDR2 is FQNEAQ (reference sequence). V lost 2 bases and J 4 bases, leaving 8 bases between the germline ends.

This clone was detected once. This chain uses TRBV6-5 with TRBJ2-3; possibly TRBD2 for D (6 bases). The germline V and J ends were trimmed by 6 bases and 4 bases, with 11 bases remaining between them. This CDR3 region has 13 residues. Looked up from germline, CDR1 is MNHEY and CDR2 is SVGAGI. The CDR3 coding sequence is TGTGCCAGCAGCCGAGGAGGGGCAGATACGCAGTATTTT. It is translated as CASSRGGADTQYF.

This clone was counted a single time. The chain joins TRBV12-5 to TRBJ2-1; 7 bases are shared with TRBD2. The CDR3 length is 18 residues. In germline, CDR1 is LGHNT, CDR2 FRNRAP. V dropped 1 base and J dropped 0; count of bases not matched to a gene: 9. The CDR3 bases are TGTGCTAGTGGTTTGGCTCGGATGGGGGGGTCCTCCTACAATGAGCAGTTCTTC. It translates to CASGLARMGGSSYNEQFF.

The chain is built from TRBV5-4 and TRBJ1-4; maybe TRBD1 (5 bases). Germline V CDR1 and CDR2: SGHNT, YYREEE (reference sequence). Trimming shortened V by 3 bases and J by 0 bases, and 9 bases separated the two germline ends. This CDR3 has 15 amino acids. The CDR3 loop reads CASSSTTATNEKLFF. The CDR3 DNA is TGTGCCAGCAGCTCAACGACAGCAACTAATGAAAAACTGTTTTTT.